Following are 28 T cell receptor beta chains from one sample sequenced in a study of PD-1 blockade in classical Hodgkin lymphoma (dated by TCRdb to about 2020). What the time point label conveys for this sample: cycle 4 day 1 (C4D1), after 5 to 7 weeks of nivolumab. Every trial patient had relapsed after autologous stem cell transplantation, and cohorts A, B and C differed in prior brentuximab vedotin exposure. The library was generated by the immunoSEQ multiplex PCR assay. The clones in this table, taken by TCRdb from immuneACCESS, are in-frame only. Not every clone is retained; where verified, under half of the shortfall comes from an unresolved V gene, and the cause of the rest is unknown. The table for this sample lists about 32,000 clones; about 81% of them were counted only once. The ten largest clones take up about 15% of the sample. The sample consisted of peripheral blood mononuclear cells (PBMCs), taken before the fourth cycle of nivolumab. Receptors originate from a human donor with classical Hodgkin lymphoma.

The chain uses TRBV19 and TRBJ1-1; weak D call: TRBD1 (6 bases). Germline CDR1 and CDR2: LNHDA and SQIVND (reference sequence). V lost 6 bases, J lost 1 base, and 12 bases lay in between. The CDR3 contains 14 residues. This chain's CDR3 is CASRATGSNTEAFF. CDR3 DNA sequence: TGTGCCAGTAGGGCGACAGGCTCGAACACTGAAGCTTTCTTT.

The chain carries TRBV19 and TRBJ1-5; D is perhaps TRBD1 (5 bases). This CDR3 spans 15 amino acids. CDR1 is LNHDA and CDR2 is SQIVND in the germline V gene (reference sequence). Trimming took 1 base from V and 1 from J, leaving 8 bases between them. The DNA of the CDR3 is TGTGCCAGTAGTATAGGGGGGGGGAGCAATCAGCCCCAGCATTTT. Residues: CASSIGGGSNQPQHF.

The chain links TRBV19 to TRBJ2-2; D may be TRBD1 or TRBD2 (6 bases each). Trimming pared 5 bases from V and 4 bases from J, leaving 17 bases between. Germline CDR1 reads LNHDA; CDR2 reads SQIVND (reference sequence). The CDR3 length is 16 residues. DNA for the CDR3: TGTGCCAGTAGTGTACAAGGGGGGCTCGGCACCGGGGAGCTGTTTTTT. It is translated as CASSVQGGLGTGELFF.

V usage is TRBV15 and J usage is TRBJ2-7; 8 bases line up with TRBD2. The CDR3 is 15 amino acids. Germline loops: CDR1 LNHNV, CDR2 YYDKDF (reference sequence). The trim removed 0 bases at V and 4 bases at J, leaving 5 bases unmatched. The CDR3: CATSRDPGGGYEQYF. For the CDR3, the DNA is TGTGCCACCAGCAGAGATCCCGGCGGGGGGTACGAGCAGTACTTC.

This chain joins TRBV5-1 and TRBJ1-2, with 12 bases identical to TRBD1. J was trimmed by 8 bases and V by 4 bases; bases with no gene match: 6. The V gene's germline CDR1 is SGHRS and CDR2 YFSETQ. This CDR3 region has 14 residues. The CDR3 bases are TGCGCCAGCAGCCTGGGACAGGGGGCGGGAGGCTACACCTTC. Protein: CASSLGQGAGGYTF.

V is TRBV2 and J is TRBJ2-1; TRBD1 matches 10 bases. The V segment lost 7 bases and the J segment 2 bases; nucleotides outside the gene matches: 5. The CDR3 has 15 amino acids. Per the germline V gene, CDR1 is SNHLY and CDR2 is FYNNEI. The CDR3 sequence is CASKLDRGTYNEQFF. The CDR3 nucleotides read TGTGCCAGCAAACTGGACAGGGGGACCTACAATGAGCAGTTCTTC.

This chain links TRBV4-1 with TRBJ2-7; possible D gene TRBD2, 6 bases. The V gene lost 0 bases and the J gene lost 5 bases, with 14 bases spanning the gap. CDR1 and CDR2 (germline): MGHRA, YSYEKL. The CDR3 runs to 15 residues. CDR3 sequence (DNA): TGCGCCAGCAGCCAAGATCCCGGGACTTGGGACGAGCAGTACTTC. As protein: CASSQDPGTWDEQYF.

The CDR3 protein is CASSRGGNQPQHF. In DNA form, the CDR3 reads TGTGCCAGCAGTCGTGGGGGGAACCAGCCCCAGCATTTT. The genes are TRBV2 and TRBJ1-5; weak D call: TRBD1 (5 bases). V was cut by 5 bases and J by 7 bases, with 12 bases left in between. CDR1 and CDR2 from the germline V gene are SNHLY and FYNNEI. This CDR3 region has 13 residues.

The chain joins TRBV9 to TRBJ1-1; D is undetermined. Germline V gene data show CDR1 as SGDLS and CDR2 as YYNGEE. V lost 0 bases and J 5 bases, leaving 14 bases between the germline ends. CDR3 length: 15 amino acids. The CDR3 DNA follows: TGTGCCAGCAGCGTAGGAGGACTGTTGGGTACTGAAGCTTTCTTT. This sequence encodes CASSVGGLLGTEAFF.

The V and J genes are TRBV7-9 and TRBJ2-7; unclear D gene. The CDR3 sequence is 14 residues long. Germline V gene data show CDR1 as SEHNR and CDR2 as FQNEAQ (reference sequence). V lost 2 bases, J lost 1 base, and 9 bases lay in between. The CDR3 spells CASSLLGPSYEQYF. The CDR3 DNA sequence: TGTGCCAGCAGCTTACTAGGTCCTTCCTACGAGCAGTACTTC.

The chain combines TRBV5-4 with TRBJ2-7; D is possibly TRBD1 (5 bases). Germline V gene data show CDR1 as SGHNT and CDR2 as YYREEE (reference sequence). CDR3 length: 13 amino acids. The V end lost 1 base, the J end lost 9 bases, and 14 bases lay between the germline ends. The CDR3 DNA is TGTGCCAGCAGCTTGTCCCCCCAGGGCGGGCAGTACGTC. It translates to CASSLSPQGGQYV.

The rearrangement joins TRBV4-3 to TRBJ1-1; tentative D call: TRBD1 (5 bases). Germline loops: CDR1 LGHNA, CDR2 YSLEER. V was shortened by 1 base and J by 5 bases, with 11 bases between the two germline ends. The CDR3 extends over 14 amino acids. CDR3 sequence: CASSQVQGKTEAFF. The CDR3 DNA reads TGCGCCAGCAGCCAAGTTCAGGGTAAGACTGAAGCTTTCTTT.

The chain is built from TRBV6-1 and TRBJ2-7; possible D gene TRBD2, 5 bases. CDR1 is MNHNS, CDR2 SASEGT, per germline. The V end lost 4 bases, the J end lost 0 bases, and 16 bases lay between the germline ends. The CDR3 is made up of 16 amino acids. CDR3 region: CASSGVRAPGSYEQYV. CDR3 DNA sequence: TGTGCCAGCAGTGGAGTGAGGGCACCCGGCTCCTACGAGCAGTACGTC.

V gene TRBV29-1 combines with J gene TRBJ2-2; D is unresolved. The germline V gene has CDR1 SQVTM and CDR2 ANQGSEA. The CDR3 is made up of 14 amino acids. Trimming cost V 7 bases and J 5 bases, with 17 bases left between them. CDR3 nucleotides: TGCAGCGCAAAGGCCGCTCGGGCGACCGGGGAGCTGTTTTTT. Protein: CSAKAARATGELFF.

This clone appeared once. The genes are TRBV5-6 and TRBJ1-2; weak D call: TRBD1 (5 bases). The CDR3 is 15 amino acids. V lost 5 bases, J lost 3 bases, and 17 bases lay in between. CDR1 is SGHDT and CDR2 is YYEEEE in the germline V gene. The CDR3 loop is CASSPPLGTYYGYTF. Here the CDR3 DNA reads TGTGCCAGCAGTCCACCCCTGGGGACGTACTATGGCTACACCTTC.

V is TRBV27 and J is TRBJ2-1; D gene unclear. Germline CDR1 and CDR2: MNHEY and SMNVEV (reference sequence). The CDR3 has 15 amino acids. V lost 3 bases and J 0 bases, leaving 9 bases between the germline ends. The CDR3 spells CASSLSLSSYNEQFF. The CDR3 DNA is TGTGCCAGCAGTTTGTCCCTAAGCTCCTACAATGAGCAGTTCTTC.

The chain uses TRBV7-8 and TRBJ1-2; D gene ambiguous. The germline gives CDR1 SGHVS, CDR2 FQNEAQ. The CDR3 contains 13 residues. The V end was cut by 5 bases, the J end by 0 bases, with 7 bases between. CDR3 residues: CASSHVANYGYTF. DNA of the CDR3: TGTGCCAGCAGCCACGTCGCTAACTATGGCTACACCTTC.

A few counts support this clone. The rearrangement links TRBV19 to TRBJ2-7; D might be TRBD1 (6 bases). This CDR3 has 13 amino acids. The germline CDR1 and CDR2 sequences are LNHDA and SQIVND (reference sequence). V lost 6 bases, J lost 7 bases, and 16 bases lay in between. DNA of the CDR3: TGTGCCAGTAGCCAGGGGCCCCGAAGGGAGCAGTACTTC. It encodes CASSQGPRREQYF.

This clone has just a few counts. The chain uses TRBV29-1 and TRBJ2-3; 13 bases agree with TRBD2. Looked up from germline, CDR1 is SQVTM and CDR2 is ANQGSEA. The CDR3 consists of 16 residues. J lost 2 bases, V lost 7 bases, and 9 bases had no gene match. The CDR3 protein is CSAPGTSGALTDTQYF. CDR3 in DNA: TGCAGCGCCCCCGGGACTAGCGGGGCCCTCACAGATACGCAGTATTTT.

This rearrangement joins TRBV15 to TRBJ1-4; no clear D gene. Trimming shortened V by 3 bases and J by 8 bases, and 10 bases separated the two germline ends. The CDR3 extends over 13 amino acids. Germline loops: CDR1 LNHNV, CDR2 YYDKDF (reference sequence). CDR3 nucleotides: TGTGCCACCAGCAGCCCTGGGAGCGAAAAACTGTTTTTT. Translated, it gives CATSSPGSEKLFF.

The chain combines TRBV18 with TRBJ2-7; 12 bases line up with TRBD2. The CDR3 sequence is 16 residues long. In germline, CDR1 is KGHSH, CDR2 LQKENI. V shed 6 bases, J shed 5 bases, and the junction held 11 bases outside the gene matches. The CDR3 DNA follows: TGTGCCAGCTCTCCGACTAGCGGGAGCTTTCTCAACGAGCAGTACTTC. This translates into CASSPTSGSFLNEQYF. The whole variable domain, filled in from reference TRBV18 and TRBJ2-7, reads NAGVMQNPRHLVRRRGQEARLRCSPMKGHSHVYWYRQLPEEGLKFMVYLQKENIIDESGMPKERFSAEFPKEGPSILRIQQVVRGDSAAYFCASSPTSGSFLNEQYFGPGTRLTVT.

J is TRBJ2-5 and V is TRBV6-1, with D tentatively TRBD1 (6 bases). Germline V gives CDR1 MNHNS, CDR2 SASEGT. The V and J ends lost 6 bases and 2 bases respectively, with 10 bases between them. The CDR3 sequence is 13 residues long. The CDR3 protein is CASSVGQQETQYF. CDR3 in DNA: TGTGCCAGCAGCGTTGGACAGCAAGAGACCCAGTACTTC.

J is TRBJ2-7 and V is TRBV4-3, with D possibly being TRBD1 or TRBD2 (5 bases each). Germline V gene sequence: CDR1 LGHNA, CDR2 YSLEER. CDR3 size: 15 residues. V shed 1 base and J shed 0 bases, with 10 bases lying between them. For the CDR3, the DNA is TGCGCCAGCAGCCAAGGTCTGGGGACCTCCTACGAGCAGTACTTC. Translating it yields CASSQGLGTSYEQYF.

This clone has only one observation. The chain recombines TRBV4-3 with TRBJ1-3, with D tentatively TRBD1 (5 bases). The CDR3 runs to 14 residues. Germline-derived CDR1 and CDR2 are LGHNA and YSLEER. V was cut by 0 bases and J by 8 bases, with 11 bases left in between. The CDR3, as DNA: TGCGCCAGCAGCCAAGATGCGCGGGGGGACACCATATATTTT. It is translated as CASSQDARGDTIYF.

The chain carries TRBV6-5 and TRBJ1-1; D unclear. This CDR3 has 15 residues. Germline CDR1 is MNHEY and CDR2 is SVGAGI. The V and J ends lost 5 bases and 11 bases respectively, with 24 bases between them. CDR3 coding DNA: TGTGCCAGCAGTAGGCCGGGCTCTCCCTCCGGTCGGGCTTTCTTT. Protein sequence: CASSRPGSPSGRAFF.

The chain is built from TRBV27 and TRBJ1-2; D gene ambiguous. Germline CDR1 MNHEY, CDR2 SMNVEV (reference sequence). This CDR3 comprises 15 residues. V was cut by 6 bases and J by 4 bases, with 18 bases left in between. CDR3 DNA sequence: TGTGCCAGCAGGCCCGACCGGGGTGGAGGCTATGGCTACACCTTC. Translating it yields CASRPDRGGGYGYTF.

V gene TRBV4-3 combines with J gene TRBJ1-1; perhaps TRBD1 as D (6 bases). CDR3 length: 15 residues. Trimming took off 2 bases at V and 5 bases at J, with 15 bases between the two ends. CDR1 LGHNA and CDR2 YSLEER come from the germline V gene. CDR3 bases: TGCGCCAGCAGCCAAAACACAGGGTTGAGAACTGAAGCTTTCTTT. Translating it yields CASSQNTGLRTEAFF.

This clone was seen more than once but under ten times. This chain's CDR3 is CASSDPGPEKLFF. The CDR3 DNA sequence: TGTGCCAGCAGTGATCCAGGTCCCGAAAAACTGTTTTTT. The chain couples TRBV2 to TRBJ1-4; no reliable D call. CDR3 length equals 13 residues. Germline CDR1 and CDR2: SNHLY and FYNNEI. Trimming removed 3 bases at V and 8 bases at J, with 10 bases between.